The text below deals with one T cell receptor beta chain. The data are from a study of blood T cell repertoires in COVID-19. At the level of the study: PBMCs, B-cell-depleted T cells, or T cells were the source of the cDNA or gDNA that made up the material.

Patients from Seattle were sampled longitudinally, starting during active infection. The V end lost 8 bases, the J end lost 4 bases, and 12 bases lay between the germline ends. The CDR3 spans 12 residues. Per germline, CDR1 GTSNPN and CDR2 SVGIG (reference sequence). Original methodology: Nucleated cell counts were estimated from reference gene primer amplification. Sequencing used immunoSEQ multiplex PCR; TCRdb keeps in-frame clones, though not all of them. The V and J calls and clone size are taken from that table; D and trimming were inferred from the DNA. Altogether 350,000 to 450,000 clones are present, about 86% being singletons, with the ten largest covering around 7.4%.

The gene calls are TRBV30 and TRBJ1-3; a possible D gene is TRBD1 (5 bases). The source is an older woman with COVID-19, enrolled during active disease. Sequenced material: peripheral blood. DNA of the CDR3: TGTGCCCTGGGGGGGGAAGGAAACACCATATATTTT. Protein product: CALGGEGNTIYF.